Listed below are T cell receptor beta chains from one sample, sequenced in a study of control samples from healthy donors and cancer patients. Measured with immunoSEQ multiplex PCR; TCRdb has only the in-frame clones, and not every one. The sample carries approximately 100,000 clones, roughly four fifths recorded once. Sequencing input: blood. These receptors came from a man aged 55-75 years in good health. The CDR3 runs from the conserved cysteine through the conserved F or W. Each record gives: CDR3 protein, CDR3 DNA, V gene, clone size, D gene, J gene. D genes are given only for firm matches. Size is stated for part of the rows, as once, few or many counts, or as a class when the clone is expanded.

CASSQRDRGEAFF,TGTGCCAGCAGCCAGCGAGACAGAGGTGAAGCTTTCTTT,TRBV14,.,.,TRBJ1-1
CASSQGRPLIF,TGTGCCAGCAGCCAAGGAAGGCCCCTCATCTTT,TRBV4-2,.,.,TRBJ1-1
CASSEIEQGDEKLFF,TGTGCCAGCAGTGAAATAGAACAGGGTGACGAAAAACTGTTTTTT,TRBV6-1,.,.,TRBJ1-4
CATWTGNTEAFF,TGTGCCACCTGGACCGGGAACACTGAAGCTTTCTTT,TRBV27,.,.,TRBJ1-1
CASREDQGPDEKLFF,TGTGCCAGCAGGGAGGACCAGGGGCCGGACGAAAAACTGTTTTTT,TRBV2,.,.,TRBJ1-4
CAGRRTNNEKLFF,TGTGCCGGACGGCGTACTAATAATGAAAAACTGTTTTTT,TRBV6-5,.,.,TRBJ1-4
CATSDPSGPAETQYF,TGTGCCACCAGTGATCCGTCGGGTCCGGCAGAGACCCAGTACTTC,TRBV24-1,once,.,TRBJ2-5
CASSVAETAPLATNEKLFF,TGTGCCAGCAGCGTAGCCGAGACAGCTCCTCTTGCAACTAATGAAAAACTGTTTTTT,TRBV9,.,.,TRBJ1-4
CASSGGAGVYNEQFF,TGTGCCAGTAGTGGAGGGGCGGGAGTCTACAATGAGCAGTTCTTC,TRBV19,.,TRBD2,TRBJ2-1
CASRPGTGSEAFF,TGTGCCAGCAGACCAGGGACAGGGAGTGAAGCTTTCTTT,TRBV9,.,TRBD1,TRBJ1-1
CATSRGGRGGAGELFF,TGTGCCACCAGCAGAGGGGGCAGGGGGGGCGCCGGGGAGCTGTTTTTT,TRBV15,.,.,TRBJ2-2
CASSWARNTDTQYF,TGTGCCAGCAGTTGGGCTAGGAACACAGATACGCAGTATTTT,TRBV2,.,.,TRBJ2-3
CASRGPENTEAFF,TGTGCCAGCAGGGGGCCGGAGAACACTGAAGCTTTCTTT,TRBV11-2,.,.,TRBJ1-1
CASSHSGDTQYF,TGCGCCAGCAGCCACTCAGGGGATACGCAGTATTTT,TRBV5-1,.,.,TRBJ2-3
CASSEGQGLRQPQHF,TGTGCCAGCAGTGAAGGACAGGGTTTGAGGCAGCCCCAGCATTTT,TRBV2,.,TRBD1,TRBJ1-5
CASSWGLSTYEQYF,TGTGCCAGCAGTTGGGGACTCTCCACCTACGAGCAGTACTTC,TRBV28,few,.,TRBJ2-7
CASSPRTENTGELFF,TGTGCCAGCTCACCCCGGACAGAAAACACCGGGGAGCTGTTTTTT,TRBV18,.,.,TRBJ2-2
CASSPDPGYNEQFF,TGTGCCAGCAGCCCGGACCCTGGGTACAATGAGCAGTTCTTC,TRBV11-3,.,.,TRBJ2-1
CASTDRLAGTGELFF,TGTGCCAGCACCGACCGACTAGCGGGTACCGGGGAGCTGTTTTTT,TRBV27,few,TRBD2,TRBJ2-2
CASSPPRAAYEQYF,TGCGCCAGCAGCCCCCCCAGGGCGGCCTACGAGCAGTACTTC,TRBV5-1,.,.,TRBJ2-7
CASSSGQGYEQYF,TGTGCCAGCAGCTCGGGACAGGGGTACGAGCAGTACTTC,TRBV5-4,once,TRBD1,TRBJ2-7
CAISVGGRTYEQYF,TGTGCCATCAGTGTAGGGGGTAGGACCTACGAGCAGTACTTC,TRBV10-3,.,.,TRBJ2-7
CASSPIDRAYEQYF,TGTGCCAGCAGCCCTATAGACAGAGCCTACGAGCAGTACTTC,TRBV13,.,.,TRBJ2-7
CASSYLSGANVLTF,TGTGCCAGCAGTTACCTCTCTGGGGCCAACGTCCTGACTTTC,TRBV6-2/TRBV6-3,once,.,TRBJ2-6
CASSYRNEQFF,TGTGCCAGCAGTTACCGGAATGAGCAGTTCTTC,TRBV6-5,.,.,TRBJ2-1
CSVRQGRYGYTF,TGCAGCGTCCGGCAGGGCCGGTATGGCTACACCTTC,TRBV29-1,.,.,TRBJ1-2
CASSPGQGRDTQYF,TGTGCCAGCAGCCCGGGACAGGGTCGAGATACGCAGTATTTT,TRBV2,.,TRBD1,TRBJ2-3
CASSLSGTSGGTTAYNEQFF,TGTGCCAGCAGCCTGTCCGGGACTAGCGGGGGCACTACAGCCTACAATGAGCAGTTCTTC,TRBV5-5,.,TRBD2,TRBJ2-1
CAISDRDRGYGYTF,TGTGCCATCAGTGATCGGGACAGGGGCTATGGCTACACCTTC,TRBV10-3,.,TRBD1,TRBJ1-2
CASRTSASNEQFF,TGCGCCAGCAGGACTAGCGCCTCAAATGAGCAGTTCTTC,TRBV4-1,.,TRBD2,TRBJ2-1
CAWSTGHEQFF,TGTGCCTGGTCGACAGGGCATGAGCAGTTCTTC,TRBV30,.,TRBD1,TRBJ2-1
CASSMSRTRRYF,TGTGCCAGTAGTATGTCACGGACAAGGCGGTACTTC,TRBV19,.,.,TRBJ2-5
CASSRTGGRTDTQYF,TGTGCCAGTAGTCGGACAGGGGGACGGACAGATACGCAGTATTTT,TRBV19,.,TRBD1,TRBJ2-3
CASSDRQGPGELFF,TGTGCCAGCAGCGACCGACAGGGTCCCGGGGAGCTGTTTTTT,TRBV11-2,.,TRBD1,TRBJ2-2
CASSHMDRADEKLFF,TGCGCCAGCAGCCATATGGACAGGGCGGATGAAAAACTGTTTTTT,TRBV4-1,.,TRBD1,TRBJ1-4
CASNIGWGNEKLFF,TGTGCCAGCAACATCGGTTGGGGTAATGAAAAACTGTTTTTT,TRBV5-6,.,.,TRBJ1-4
CASSPSRNYGYTF,TGTGCCAGCTCACCGTCACGGAACTATGGCTACACCTTC,TRBV18,.,.,TRBJ1-2
CASSLPGLAGAYEQYF,TGTGCCAGCAGTTTACCGGGACTAGCGGGAGCCTACGAGCAGTACTTC,TRBV28,.,TRBD2,TRBJ2-7
CASSWTGYEQYF,TGCGCCAGCAGCTGGACGGGGTACGAGCAGTACTTC,TRBV5-1,.,.,TRBJ2-7
CAWSVWTGMNTEAFF,TGTGCCTGGAGCGTATGGACAGGGATGAACACTGAAGCTTTCTTT,TRBV30,.,TRBD1,TRBJ1-1
CASSLKALTEQYF,TGTGCCAGCAGCTTGAAGGCCCTTACCGAGCAGTACTTC,TRBV5-4,.,.,TRBJ2-7
CASSGRDGTYGYTF,TGTGCCAGCAGCGGCCGGGACGGAACCTATGGCTACACCTTC,TRBV5-6,.,.,TRBJ1-2
CASSSNQEGTQYF,TGTGCCAGCAGCTCGAACCAAGAGGGGACCCAGTACTTC,TRBV6-5,once,.,TRBJ2-5
CASSYIQGANYGYTF,TGTGCCAGCAGTTACATACAGGGGGCAAACTATGGCTACACCTTC,TRBV6-5,.,TRBD1,TRBJ1-2
CASSTRQGNQPQHF,TGTGCCAGTAGTACCCGACAGGGCAATCAGCCCCAGCATTTT,TRBV19,.,.,TRBJ1-5
CASSTGGGNQPQHF,TGTGCCAGCTCAACAGGGGGGGGCAATCAGCCCCAGCATTTT,TRBV18,.,TRBD1,TRBJ1-5
CASSLTAVNTEAFF,TGTGCCAGCAGCTTGACGGCGGTGAACACTGAAGCTTTCTTT,TRBV5-5,.,.,TRBJ1-1
CASSQPMWATQYF,TGCGCCAGCAGCCAACCTATGTGGGCTACGCAGTATTTT,TRBV5-1,.,.,TRBJ2-3
CASSSYGQGGSGYTF,TGTGCCAGCAGTTCCTATGGACAGGGCGGGTCTGGCTACACCTTC,TRBV27,.,TRBD1,TRBJ1-2